The T cell receptor (beta chain) described here comes from a study of shared clonotypes between healthy human individuals. Study-level points and caveats: Generally, naive subsets came out with larger estimated richness than memory subsets.

Germline values: CDR1 WNHNN, CDR2 SYGVQD (reference sequence). The length of the CDR3 is 15 residues. V was trimmed by 2 bases and J by 8 bases, leaving 18 bases between them. Naive CD8 cells, CD45RO-negative and positively selected for CCR7, excluded terminally differentiated effector memory CD45RA+ cells. This clone has just one count. Its target is unknown. Repertoires were generated with immunoSEQ multiplex PCR, while TCRdb's copy carries only in-frame clones and drops some. Altogether about 2.2 million clones are present, 80% to 95% being singletons, with the ten largest covering over 1.5%. This chain connects TRBV10-1 to TRBJ1-1; the D gene is possibly TRBD1 (5 bases). This TCR came from a man younger than 35 in good health. Some clones in this sample may be carry-over from other donors' samples. The sample was naive CD8+ T cells from PBMCs. CDR3 nucleotides: TGCGCCAGCAGTGAGGGGCCCCGGGGCGGCGCGGAAGCTTTCTTT. Protein: CASSEGPRGGAEAFF.